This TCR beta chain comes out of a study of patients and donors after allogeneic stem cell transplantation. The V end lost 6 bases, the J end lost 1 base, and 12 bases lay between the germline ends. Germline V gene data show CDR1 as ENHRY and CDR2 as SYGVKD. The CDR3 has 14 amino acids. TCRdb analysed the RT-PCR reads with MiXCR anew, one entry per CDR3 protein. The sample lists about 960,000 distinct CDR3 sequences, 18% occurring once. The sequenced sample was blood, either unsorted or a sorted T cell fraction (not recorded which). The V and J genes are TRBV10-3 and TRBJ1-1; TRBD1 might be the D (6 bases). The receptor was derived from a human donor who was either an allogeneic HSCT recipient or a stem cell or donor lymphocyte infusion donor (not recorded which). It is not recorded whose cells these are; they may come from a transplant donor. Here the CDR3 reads CAIRGGQTNTEAFF. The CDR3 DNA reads TGTGCCATCAGAGGGGGACAAACGAACACTGAAGCTTTCTTT.